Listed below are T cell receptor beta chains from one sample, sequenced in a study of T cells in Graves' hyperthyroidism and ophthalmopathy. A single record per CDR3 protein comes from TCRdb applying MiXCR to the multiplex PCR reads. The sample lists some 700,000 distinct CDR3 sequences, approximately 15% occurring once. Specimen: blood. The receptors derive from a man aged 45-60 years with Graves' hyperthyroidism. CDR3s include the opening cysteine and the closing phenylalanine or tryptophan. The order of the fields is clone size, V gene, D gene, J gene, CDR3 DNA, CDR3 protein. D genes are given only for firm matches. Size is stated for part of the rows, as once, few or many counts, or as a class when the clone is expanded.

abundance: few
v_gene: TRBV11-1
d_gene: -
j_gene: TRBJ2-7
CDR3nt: TGTGCCAGCAGCCCACAGTTCCCGGACCTCTACGAGCAGTACTTC
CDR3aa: CASSPQFPDLYEQYF

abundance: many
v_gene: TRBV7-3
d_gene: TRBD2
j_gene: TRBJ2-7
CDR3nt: TGTGCCAGCAGCTTACTAGCGGGCGCGCCCTACGAGCAGTACTTC
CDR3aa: CASSLLAGAPYEQYF

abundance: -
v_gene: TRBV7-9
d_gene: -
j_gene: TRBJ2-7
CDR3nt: TGTGCCAGCAGCCATACACAGGGAGTGAGCGAGCAGTACTTC
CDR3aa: CASSHTQGVSEQYF

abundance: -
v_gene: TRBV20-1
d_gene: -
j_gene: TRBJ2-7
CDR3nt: TGCAGTGCTAGAGATAAGGCGGCCCTTTCCTACGAGCAGTACTTC
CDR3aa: CSARDKAALSYEQYF

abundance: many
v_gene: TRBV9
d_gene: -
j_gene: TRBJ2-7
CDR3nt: TGTGCCAGCAGCGTAGGCACGGGACCTAGCTCCTACGAGCAGTACTTC
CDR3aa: CASSVGTGPSSYEQYF

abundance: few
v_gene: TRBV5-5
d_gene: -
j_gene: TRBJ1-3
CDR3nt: TGTGCCAGCAGCTTGGAAGTTGTGGATGTCTCTGGAAACACCATATATTTT
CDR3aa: CASSLEVVDVSGNTIYF

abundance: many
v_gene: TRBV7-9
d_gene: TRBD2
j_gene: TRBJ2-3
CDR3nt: TGTGCCAGCAGCTTAGCGGAGACTAGCGGAATCACAGATACGCAGTATTTT
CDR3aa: CASSLAETSGITDTQYF

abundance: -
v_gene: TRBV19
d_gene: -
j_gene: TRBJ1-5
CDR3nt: TGTGCCAGTAGCAGACGAGGTTTGGGGAACAATCAGCCCCAGCATTTT
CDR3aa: CASSRRGLGNNQPQHF

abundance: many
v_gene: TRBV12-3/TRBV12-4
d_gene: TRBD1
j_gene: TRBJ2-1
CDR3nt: TGTGCCAGCAGTCCAGGGACAGGGTACTACAATGAGCAGTTCTTC
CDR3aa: CASSPGTGYYNEQFF

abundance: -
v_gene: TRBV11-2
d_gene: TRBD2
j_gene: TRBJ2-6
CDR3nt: TGTGCCAGCCACCCTCCTAGCGGGATCTCTGGGGCCAACGCCCTGACTTTC
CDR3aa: CASHPPSGISGANALTF

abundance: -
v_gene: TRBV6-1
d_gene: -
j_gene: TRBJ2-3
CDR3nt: TGTGCCAGCAGTGACTCAACAAGTCGAGATACGCAGTATTTT
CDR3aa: CASSDSTSRDTQYF

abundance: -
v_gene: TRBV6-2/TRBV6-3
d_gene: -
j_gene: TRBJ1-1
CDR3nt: TGTGCCAGCAGACCGGCAGGGGAATTCACTGAAGCTTTCTTT
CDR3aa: CASRPAGEFTEAFF

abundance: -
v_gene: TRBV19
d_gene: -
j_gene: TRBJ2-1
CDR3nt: TGTGCCAGTAGGGGCTTCGGAGGGAGGGGGGTCAATGAGCAGTTCTTC
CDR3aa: CASRGFGGRGVNEQFF

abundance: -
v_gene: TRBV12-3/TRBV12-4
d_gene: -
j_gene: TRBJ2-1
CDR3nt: TGTGCCAGCAGTTTAGTCCAGGGTCGTAGGCATGAGCAGTTCTTC
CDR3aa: CASSLVQGRRHEQFF